One sample yielded the 22 T cell receptor beta chains listed below, sequenced in a study of blood T cell repertoires in COVID-19. Generated by immunoSEQ multiplex PCR, the TCRdb table keeps only in-frame clones and is missing some. Here the sample spans roughly 340,000 clones, under 95% being singletons. Input material: peripheral blood. These receptors originate from a woman aged 18 to 35 who had recovered from COVID-19.

V usage is TRBV30 and J usage is TRBJ1-1; 9 bases match TRBD1. Looked up from germline, CDR1 is GTSNPN and CDR2 is SVGIG (reference sequence). The V gene end was trimmed by 7 bases and the J gene end by 5 bases; junction bases not matched to a gene: 5. This CDR3 has 12 amino acids. CDR3: CASGTGRTEAFF. DNA for the CDR3: TGTGCCTCCGGGACAGGGAGGACTGAAGCTTTCTTT.

As to this clone: The same CDR3 arises from other DNA sequences in this sample as well. This chain links TRBV6-5 with TRBJ1-1, with 9 positions matching TRBD1. With 0 bases clipped from V and 7 bases from J, the junction kept 0 bases outside the gene matches. This CDR3 is 13 amino acids long. The V gene's germline CDR1 is MNHEY and CDR2 SVGAGI. The CDR3: CASSYSTGGEAFF. CDR3 bases: TGTGCCAGCAGTTACTCGACAGGGGGTGAAGCTTTCTTT.

The chain links TRBV12-5 to TRBJ2-3; 9 bases map to TRBD2. The V gene end was trimmed by 7 bases and the J gene end by 5 bases; junction bases not matched to a gene: 7. The CDR3 is 14 residues long. Germline lookup yields CDR1 LGHNT and CDR2 FRNRAP. The CDR3 spells CASARTSVGDTQYF. The CDR3 DNA follows: TGTGCTAGTGCACGGACTAGCGTGGGAGATACGCAGTATTTT.

The chain links TRBV7-2 to TRBJ1-5, with 7 bases aligning to TRBD1. Per the germline V gene, CDR1 is SGHTA and CDR2 is FQGNSA. With V trimmed by 4 bases and J by 2 bases, 8 bases remained unmatched. CDR3 size: 16 residues. The CDR3 bases are TGTGCCAGCAGCTCGCCTAGGGGGCTGGGCAATCAGCCCCAGCATTTT. As protein: CASSSPRGLGNQPQHF.

This chain connects TRBV11-3 to TRBJ1-2, with a possible D match to TRBD1 (5 bases). The CDR3 length is 14 residues. Germline CDR1 reads SGHNT; CDR2 reads YENEEA. Trimming cost V 0 bases and J 2 bases, with 7 bases left between them. As DNA, the CDR3 is TGTGCCAGCAGCTTAGATTCAGGGAACTATGGCTACACCTTC. This translates into CASSLDSGNYGYTF.

A single count supports this clone. The CDR3 region is CASTRDRDNEQFF. The CDR3 DNA reads as TGTGCCAGTACCCGGGACAGGGACAATGAGCAGTTCTTC. This sequence joins TRBV19 and TRBJ2-1; 9 bases align to TRBD1. J was trimmed by 5 bases and V by 7 bases; bases with no gene match: 3. In germline, CDR1 is LNHDA, CDR2 SQIVND (reference sequence). The CDR3 loop spans 13 amino acids.

The chain carries TRBV7-2 and TRBJ2-1; D call uncertain. The CDR3 spans 16 residues. Between the trimmed V and J ends, which lost 7 bases and 1 base, there was a span of 17 bases. Germline values: CDR1 SGHTA, CDR2 FQGNSA. CDR3 amino acids: CASTPRWSRSYNEQFF. DNA of the CDR3: TGTGCCAGCACCCCCCGATGGTCGAGGTCCTACAATGAGCAGTTCTTC. Together with reference TRBV7-2 and TRBJ2-1, the CDR3 gives the full variable domain: GAGVSQSPSNKVTEKGKDVELRCDPISGHTALYWYRQSLGQGLEFLIYFQGNSAPDKSGLPSDRFSAERTGGSVSTLTIQRTQQEDSAVYLCASTPRWSRSYNEQFFGPGTRLTVL.

The rearrangement links TRBV11-3 to TRBJ2-3, with TRBD1 as a possible D gene (6 bases). CDR3 length: 12 amino acids. Deletions cut 6 bases from V and 6 bases from J, with 10 bases between. Germline V gives CDR1 SGHNT, CDR2 YENEEA. The CDR3, as DNA: TGTGCCAGCAGTAGGACAGCGGATACGCAGTATTTT. This codes for CASSRTADTQYF.

The rearrangement uses TRBV11-2 and TRBJ2-1, with 11 bases aligning to TRBD2. The CDR3 runs to 15 residues. After removal of 5 bases from V and 5 bases from J, the junction contained 5 bases not matched to a gene. Germline V CDR1 and CDR2: SGHAT, FQNNGV. CDR3 sequence reads: CASSTSGSWNNEQFF. Written as DNA, the CDR3 is TGTGCCAGCAGCACTAGCGGGAGTTGGAACAATGAGCAGTTCTTC.

The genes are TRBV7-9 and TRBJ1-1; D gene unclear. The CDR3 totals 13 residues. Trimming removed 5 bases at V and 7 bases at J, with 14 bases between. Germline loops: CDR1 SEHNR, CDR2 FQNEAQ (reference sequence). This chain's CDR3 is CASSETVPHEAFF. In DNA, the CDR3 is TGTGCCAGCAGCGAAACAGTGCCGCATGAAGCTTTCTTT.

The chain uses TRBV18 and TRBJ2-1; maybe TRBD2 (6 bases). The CDR3 loop spans 15 amino acids. V was shortened by 5 bases and J by 2 bases, with 13 bases between the two germline ends. CDR1 is KGHSH and CDR2 is LQKENI in the germline V gene. The DNA of the CDR3 is TGTGCCAGCTCATCAGGGACTGGAACCTACAATGAGCAGTTCTTC. Amino acids: CASSSGTGTYNEQFF.

This chain links TRBV18 with TRBJ2-3; D is undetermined. The length of the CDR3 is 12 residues. Trimming stripped 4 bases from V and 5 bases from J, with 7 bases between. Germline-derived CDR1 and CDR2 are KGHSH and LQKENI. The DNA of the CDR3 is TGTGCCAGCTCACTCGTCGGAGATACGCAGTATTTT. Its protein is CASSLVGDTQYF. The full variable domain, its missing parts supplied by reference TRBV18 and TRBJ2-3, is NAGVMQNPRHLVRRRGQEARLRCSPMKGHSHVYWYRQLPEEGLKFMVYLQKENIIDESGMPKERFSAEFPKEGPSILRIQQVVRGDSAAYFCASSLVGDTQYFGPGTRLTVL.

DNA of the CDR3: TGTGCCAGTAGTATAGATGCAGGGATCAGTGGTACGCAGTATTTT. Translation: CASSIDAGISGTQYF. The V and J genes are TRBV19 and TRBJ2-3; D may be TRBD1 (5 bases). The CDR3 extends over 15 amino acids. V was shortened by 0 bases and J by 8 bases, with 15 bases between the two germline ends. Germline values: CDR1 LNHDA, CDR2 SQIVND (reference sequence).

This chain connects TRBV10-3 to TRBJ1-3, with 9 bases lining up with TRBD1. CDR1 is ENHRY, CDR2 SYGVKD, per germline. The CDR3 has 18 amino acids. The J segment lost 3 bases and the V segment lost 5 bases, leaving 14 bases of the junction unmatched. CDR3 nucleotides: TGTGCCATCAGTTACCTAGTAGGGGGACAGGGTAATGGAAACACCATATATTTT. Its translation: CAISYLVGGQGNGNTIYF.

The chain recombines TRBV6-4 with TRBJ2-3; maybe TRBD1 (6 bases). The V gene lost 2 bases and the J gene lost 5 bases, with 8 bases spanning the gap. CDR3 length: 13 amino acids. Germline CDR1 MRHNA, CDR2 SNTAGT. The CDR3 DNA sequence: TGTGCCAGCAGTGACACCAGGGGAGATACGCAGTATTTT. It yields the protein CASSDTRGDTQYF.

The J gene is TRBJ2-3, the V gene TRBV19; TRBD2 agrees at 13 bases. The germline V gene encodes CDR1 LNHDA and CDR2 SQIVND (reference sequence). This CDR3 has 16 amino acids. V dropped 3 bases and J dropped 2; count of bases not matched to a gene: 2. In DNA form, the CDR3 reads TGTGCCAGTAGTATCGGACTAGCGGGAGTCACAGATACGCAGTATTTT. It translates to CASSIGLAGVTDTQYF.

The chain carries TRBV7-9 and TRBJ1-3, with 8 bases fitting TRBD1. This CDR3 is built from 16 residues. With V trimmed by 4 bases and J by 0 bases, 5 bases remained unmatched. Germline values: CDR1 SEHNR, CDR2 FQNEAQ (reference sequence). This chain's CDR3 is CASSSGTGASGNTIYF. CDR3 DNA sequence: TGTGCCAGCAGCTCCGGGACAGGCGCCTCTGGAAACACCATATATTTT.

This chain connects TRBV6-5 to TRBJ1-1; D perhaps matches TRBD1 (6 bases). Trimming removed 7 bases from V and 7 bases from J, with 22 bases in between. The CDR3 is made up of 15 amino acids. Germline CDR1 MNHEY, CDR2 SVGAGI. As DNA, the CDR3 is TGTGCCAGCAAACCCGCGGGGGGGCCCCGGTATGAAGCTTTCTTT. Residues: CASKPAGGPRYEAFF.

The chain recombines TRBV9 with TRBJ2-5, with D tentatively TRBD1 (5 bases). CDR3 size: 15 residues. CDR1 is SGDLS and CDR2 is YYNGEE in the germline V gene. V was pared by 0 bases and J by 1 base, with 10 bases between. CDR3 protein: CASSVGGGAQETQYF. In nucleotides, the CDR3 is TGTGCCAGCAGCGTAGGGGGTGGGGCCCAAGAGACCCAGTACTTC.

CDR3 sequence: CAWNLWGGYGYTF. The DNA of the CDR3 is TGTGCCTGGAACCTTTGGGGAGGTTATGGCTACACCTTC. The rearrangement uses TRBV30 and TRBJ1-2; D is undetermined. V was trimmed by 4 bases and J by 5 bases, leaving 14 bases between them. The V gene's germline CDR1 is GTSNPN and CDR2 SVGIG (reference sequence). This CDR3 has 13 amino acids.

This chain uses TRBV15 with TRBJ2-1; D gene unclear. With 0 bases removed from V and 0 bases from J, the gap between germline ends came to 12 bases. The length of the CDR3 is 17 residues. The V gene's germline CDR1 is LNHNV and CDR2 YYDKDF (reference sequence). CDR3 region: CATSRDSILSSYNEQFF. The CDR3 DNA reads TGTGCCACCAGCAGAGACTCCATCCTGAGCTCCTACAATGAGCAGTTCTTC. The full variable domain, completed using reference TRBV15 and TRBJ2-1, is DAMVIQNPRYQVTQFGKPVTLSCSQTLNHNVMYWYQQKSSQAPKLLFHYYDKDFNNEADTPDNFQSRRPNTSFCFLDIRSPGLGDTAMYLCATSRDSILSSYNEQFFGPGTRLTVL.

The V gene is TRBV27, the J gene TRBJ2-1; 9 nucleotides line up with TRBD2. Losses at the gene ends were 5 bases for V and 3 bases for J; bases not matched to a gene: 11. The length of the CDR3 is 17 residues. The germline gives CDR1 MNHEY, CDR2 SMNVEV (reference sequence). CDR3 loop: CASSRLVVAGVYNEQFF. CDR3 coding DNA: TGTGCCAGCAGTCGGTTAGTAGTAGCGGGAGTCTACAATGAGCAGTTCTTC.